This T cell receptor (beta chain) was retrieved from a study of blood T cells in healthy people across ages. A second PCR of roughly 6 to 12 cycles used a sample-barcoded 5' primer and a J-beta primer mix. TCRdb called the 5' RACE reads again in MiXCR, with one record for every CDR3 protein. The sample includes more than 650,000 distinct CDR3 sequences, about a quarter of them seen just once. This CDR3 is built from 17 residues. Germline CDR1 SGHVS, CDR2 FQNEAQ. Trimming removed 3 bases from V and 0 bases from J, with 18 bases in between. The sample also formed part of further work on T cells of mothers and their children.

Sample: blood. The rearrangement uses TRBV7-8 and TRBJ2-7; possible D gene TRBD1, 6 bases. This clonotype was sampled from a boy aged 5-17 years in good health. CDR3 sequence (DNA): TGTGCCAGCAGCTTCGACCGGACAGTTCCAAGCTCCTACGAGCAGTACTTC. Translating it yields CASSFDRTVPSSYEQYF.